Listed below are T cell receptor beta chains from one sample, sequenced in a study of blood T cell repertoires in COVID-19. Only in-frame clones appear in the TCRdb table, and some are missing; sequencing was by immunoSEQ multiplex PCR. In the table there are roughly 140,000 clones, 87% of which are singletons. Sample: PBMCs or T cells enriched from blood (not recorded which). All receptors derive from a man in his 60s who had recovered from COVID-19. Each CDR3 is given with its conserved first and last residue. D genes are given only for firm matches. The size entry is marked missing in some rows and otherwise reads once, few, many or a size class.

TRBJ2-4 . . TRBV7-8 TGTGCCAGCAGCTGGACAGCGCAAAACATTCAGTACTTC CASSWTAQNIQYF
TRBJ2-2 TRBD2 once TRBV11-2 TGTGCCAGCAGCCCAGGGCCACTAGCGGGAGTTACCGGGGAGCTGTTTTTT CASSPGPLAGVTGELFF
TRBJ1-3 TRBD1 . TRBV12-3/TRBV12-4 TGTGCCAGTAAACAGGGGTCTGGAAACACCATATATTTT CASKQGSGNTIYF
TRBJ1-2 TRBD1 . TRBV6-6 TGTGCCAGCAGTTCCGGACAGGGTCGCGGCTACACCTTC CASSSGQGRGYTF
TRBJ2-3 . . TRBV5-5 TGTGCCAGCAGCTTGGTCCCTAGCGCAGATACGCAGTATTTT CASSLVPSADTQYF
TRBJ2-1 TRBD2 . TRBV5-6 TGTGCCAGCAGGGGGACTAGCGGGATCAATGAGCAGTTCTTC CASRGTSGINEQFF
TRBJ2-7 . . TRBV11-2 TGTGCCAGCAGCCACCGGGACAAGACCTACGAGCAGTACTTC CASSHRDKTYEQYF
TRBJ2-3 TRBD1 . TRBV5-8 TGTGCCAGCAGTCACCTGACAGGGAGAGGGACAGATACGCAGTATTTT CASSHLTGRGTDTQYF
TRBJ2-7 . . TRBV18 TGTGCCAGCTCACCTGGGGCCTCATACGAGCAGTACTTC CASSPGASYEQYF
TRBJ2-7 TRBD2 few TRBV28 TGTGCCAGCACCCTCCCCGGGACTAGCCAGTACTTC CASTLPGTSQYF
TRBJ1-1 TRBD1 . TRBV7-3 TGTGCCAGCAGCCTGGAGGGGGCCACTGAAGCTTTCTTT CASSLEGATEAFF
TRBJ2-7 . . TRBV7-6 TGTGCCAGCAGCTTAGTCGTTAGCTCCTACGAGCAGTACTTC CASSLVVSSYEQYF
TRBJ2-2 . . TRBV19 TGTGCCAGTAGTAAGACTAACCTGAGAACCGGGGAGCTGTTTTTT CASSKTNLRTGELFF
TRBJ1-4 . few TRBV29-1 TGCAGCGTTAGGAGGGCTTCGAATGAAAAACTGTTTTTT CSVRRASNEKLFF
TRBJ2-7 . . TRBV28 TGTGCCAGCAGCCTAGGGGGGGGGATGGCCTACGAGCAGTACTTC CASSLGGGMAYEQYF
TRBJ1-6 . . TRBV15 TGTGCCACCAGCACCTTCCGGCGGGGACGGAATTCACCCCTCCACTTT CATSTFRRGRNSPLHF
TRBJ2-7 TRBD1 . TRBV9 TGTGCCAGCAGCGCCACGGGACAGGGGTCCGAGCAGTACTTC CASSATGQGSEQYF
TRBJ2-1 . . TRBV7-9 TGTGCCAGCAGCTTAGTGGGGGCCGAGCAGTTCTTC CASSLVGAEQFF
TRBJ2-5 TRBD2 . TRBV28 TGTGCCAGCAGACTGGGGGGAGGGTATGAGACCCAGTACTTC CASRLGGGYETQYF
TRBJ2-5 TRBD2 . TRBV20-1 TGCAGTGCTAGTGTAGCGGGGGAAGGCCAAGAGACCCAGTACTTC CSASVAGEGQETQYF
TRBJ1-1 TRBD1 . TRBV5-1 TGCGCCAGCAGCGATCAGGGGGGTAGCACTGAAGCTTTCTTT CASSDQGGSTEAFF
TRBJ1-1 TRBD1 . TRBV10-3 TGTGCCATCAGTGGTCCCGACAGGGGGCTCACTGAAGCTTTCTTT CAISGPDRGLTEAFF
TRBJ2-7 TRBD2 . TRBV7-9 TGTGCCAGCAGCTTAGGGGGACTAGCGGGAGTCCACATCGAGCAGTACTTC CASSLGGLAGVHIEQYF
TRBJ2-1 TRBD2 . TRBV9 TGTGCCAGCAGCACTAGCGGGACGGGTAATGAGCAGTTCTTC CASSTSGTGNEQFF
TRBJ2-5 . . TRBV2 TGTGCCAGCAGTCCGTTCCTCGGGGAGACCCAGTACTTC CASSPFLGETQYF
TRBJ2-2 TRBD2 . TRBV5-1 TGCGCCAGCAGCTCACGGACTAGCGGCACCGGGGAGCTGTTTTTT CASSSRTSGTGELFF
TRBJ1-4 TRBD1 . TRBV2 TGTGCCAGCGGGACAGGGCGTGAAAAACTGTTTTTT CASGTGREKLFF
TRBJ1-5 TRBD1 . TRBV28 TGTGCCAGCAGTCTTGGCACAGGGGCCGGCAATCAGCCCCAGCATTTT CASSLGTGAGNQPQHF
TRBJ2-3 . . TRBV7-3 TGTGCCAGCAGCACCCAGGGGCCCCCGAGCACAGATACGCAGTATTTT CASSTQGPPSTDTQYF
TRBJ1-4 . few TRBV18 TGTGCCAGCTCACCTGGGAGCCCGGATAATGAAAAACTGTTTTTT CASSPGSPDNEKLFF
TRBJ2-7 TRBD1 . TRBV28 TGTGCCAGCAGTTTAAGCCCAGACAGGGCGGAATGGTACTTC CASSLSPDRAEWYF
TRBJ2-2 TRBD1 . TRBV19 TGTGCCAGTACCCCAGCCGGGACAGCCGCGAACACCGGGGAGCTGTTTTTT CASTPAGTAANTGELFF
TRBJ1-2 . . TRBV3-1/TRBV3-2 TGTGCCAGCAGCCGAGGACCGAGGGATGGCTACACCTTC CASSRGPRDGYTF
TRBJ2-1 . . TRBV15 TGTGCCACCAGCAGAGTTCGAAGCGGGCCCTCCTACAATGAGCAGTTCTTC CATSRVRSGPSYNEQFF
TRBJ2-1 . . TRBV14 TGTGCCAGCAGCCAAGCGTCAGAGGGTGAGCAGTTCTTC CASSQASEGEQFF
TRBJ2-7 TRBD2 . TRBV19 TGTGCCAGTAGTATAGGTCTAGCGGGCGCCTACGAGCAGTACTTC CASSIGLAGAYEQYF
TRBJ2-1 . . TRBV29-1 TGCAGCGCTAAGGTCGGAGAAAATGAGCAGTTCTTC CSAKVGENEQFF
TRBJ1-5 TRBD1 . TRBV18 TGTGCCAGCTCACCAAACCGGGACAGTAGCAATCAGCCCCAGCATTTT CASSPNRDSSNQPQHF
TRBJ2-1 . . TRBV7-6 TGTGCCAGCAGCCCGAGACTAGACTCCTACAATGAGCAGTTCTTC CASSPRLDSYNEQFF
TRBJ2-7 . once TRBV5-4 TGTGCCAGCAGCCATCCTGGACTGATCTCCTACGAGCAGTACTTC CASSHPGLISYEQYF
TRBJ2-3 . . TRBV19 TGTGCCAGTAGTCTATCGGAGGCGCGCACAGATACGCAGTATTTT CASSLSEARTDTQYF
TRBJ1-5 . . TRBV6-5 TGTGCCAGCAGCACAGGGATCAATCAGCCCCAGCATTTT CASSTGINQPQHF
TRBJ2-7 TRBD1 . TRBV24-1 TGTGCCACCAGTGATCTCGGGACAGGGGGCGAGGTGCAGTACTTC CATSDLGTGGEVQYF
TRBJ1-4 . . TRBV7-2 TGTGCCAGCAGGACAGGTCTTGGAGAAAAACTGTTTTTT CASRTGLGEKLFF
TRBJ2-1 TRBD1 . TRBV7-2 TGTGCCAGCCGTGGACAGGGTTACAATGAGCAGTTCTTC CASRGQGYNEQFF
TRBJ1-4 . . TRBV30 TGTGCCTGGAGCCCGAGTGAAAAACTGTTTTTT CAWSPSEKLFF
TRBJ2-1 TRBD2 once TRBV15 TGTGCCACCAGCAGAGTGGGGACTAGCCCTGAGCAGTTCTTC CATSRVGTSPEQFF
TRBJ1-5 TRBD1 . TRBV18 TGTGCCAGCGTCCGGGACAGGGGGGATCAGCCCCAGCATTTT CASVRDRGDQPQHF
TRBJ2-7 . . TRBV21-1 TGTGCCAGCAGCAAACGTATACAGGAGCGGGGAGGAAGGGAGCAGTACTTC CASSKRIQERGGREQYF
TRBJ1-3 . . TRBV27 TGTGCCAGCAGCCGGAGCCAGGGAAACACCATATATTTT CASSRSQGNTIYF
TRBJ2-3 . . TRBV7-3 TGTGCCAGCAGCTCCTCGACTAGTTCAGATACGCAGTATTTT CASSSSTSSDTQYF
TRBJ2-1 TRBD2 . TRBV18 TGTGCCAGCTCACCACCGTTCGGCGGGGGGCCCTACGCCTACAATGAGCAGTTCTTC CASSPPFGGGPYAYNEQFF
TRBJ1-5 . . TRBV19 TGTGCCAGTAGTATAGATCTCTCCCCAGGCCTTCATCAGCCCCAGCATTTT CASSIDLSPGLHQPQHF
TRBJ1-2 . . TRBV7-9 TGTGCCAGCAGCTCCCCCTATGATAACTATGGCTACACCTTC CASSSPYDNYGYTF
TRBJ2-7 . . TRBV30 TGTGCCTGGAGTGTGGGGGCCGCGCGTTACGAGCAGTACTTC CAWSVGAARYEQYF
TRBJ2-7 . . TRBV28 TGTGCCAGCCGGGGTTCCCCAACCTACGAGCAGTACTTC CASRGSPTYEQYF